The table lists the clone carrying this T cell receptor (beta chain) with many counts. Its antigen is not known. The data belong to a study of human T cells and chemical hapten exposure. Overall study: Mostly female, the patients presented with alopecia areata, totalis or universalis.

One entry per CDR3 protein results from TCRdb running MiXCR on the RACE reads. This sample has around 380,000 distinct CDR3 sequences, with about 4.8% found just once. This CDR3 has 16 amino acids. With 7 bases removed from V and 6 bases from J, the gap between germline ends came to 22 bases. The germline CDR1 and CDR2 sequences are WNHNN and SYGVQD (reference sequence). Study observations and caveats: With alopecia, donors may have immune responses unlike healthy people's. The study found that PT1 expanded TCR counts correlated positively with patch test score.

Time point defined: patch test 1, 2 weeks after DPC sensitization. The treatment is: therapeutic diphenylcyclopropenone sensitization with weekly scalp DPC. The study extracted total RNA from unfractionated whole blood. The sample here was whole blood, taken in connection with sensitization to the hapten diphenylcyclopropenone (DPC). The receptor was derived from a woman in her forties or fifties with alopecia areata. Some clones in this sample may be carry-over from other donors' samples. The gene calls are TRBV10-1 and TRBJ2-4; maybe TRBD2 (5 bases). The CDR3 loop reads CASIPRRGLERNIQYF. The DNA for the CDR3 is TGCGCCAGCATTCCACGTCGGGGTTTGGAGAGAAACATTCAGTACTTC.